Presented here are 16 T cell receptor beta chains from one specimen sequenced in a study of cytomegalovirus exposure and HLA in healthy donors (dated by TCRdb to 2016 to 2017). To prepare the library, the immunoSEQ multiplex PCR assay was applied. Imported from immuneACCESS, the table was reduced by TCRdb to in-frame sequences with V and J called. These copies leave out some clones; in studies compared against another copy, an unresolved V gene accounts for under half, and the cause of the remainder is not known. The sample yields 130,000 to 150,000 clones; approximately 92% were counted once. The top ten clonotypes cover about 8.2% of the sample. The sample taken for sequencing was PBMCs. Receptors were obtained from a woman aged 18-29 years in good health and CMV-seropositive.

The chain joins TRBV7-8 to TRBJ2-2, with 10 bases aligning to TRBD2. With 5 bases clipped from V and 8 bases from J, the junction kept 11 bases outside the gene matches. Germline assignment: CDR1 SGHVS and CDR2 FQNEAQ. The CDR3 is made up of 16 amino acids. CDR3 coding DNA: TGTGCCAGCAGCGGGAGTCTAGCGGGGGTAACAGGGGAGCTGTTTTTT. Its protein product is CASSGSLAGVTGELFF.

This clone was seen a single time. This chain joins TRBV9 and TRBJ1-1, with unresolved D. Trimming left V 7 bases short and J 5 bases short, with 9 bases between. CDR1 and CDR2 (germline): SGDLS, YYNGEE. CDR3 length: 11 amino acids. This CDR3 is CASGEGTEAFF. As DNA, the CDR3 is TGTGCCAGCGGGGAGGGTACTGAAGCTTTCTTT.

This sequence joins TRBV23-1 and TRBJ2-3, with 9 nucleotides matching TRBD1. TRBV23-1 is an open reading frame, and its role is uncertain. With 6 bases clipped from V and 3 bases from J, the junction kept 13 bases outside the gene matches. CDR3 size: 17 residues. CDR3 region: CASRSRDRELGTDTQYF. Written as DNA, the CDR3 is TGCGCCAGCAGATCCCGGGACAGGGAACTCGGGACAGATACGCAGTATTTT.

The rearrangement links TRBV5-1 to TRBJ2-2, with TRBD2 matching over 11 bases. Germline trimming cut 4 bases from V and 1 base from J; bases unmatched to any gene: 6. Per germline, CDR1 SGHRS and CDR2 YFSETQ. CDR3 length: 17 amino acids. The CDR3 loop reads CASSRPLAGGNTGELFF. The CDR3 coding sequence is TGCGCCAGCAGCAGACCTCTAGCGGGGGGGAACACCGGGGAGCTGTTTTTT.

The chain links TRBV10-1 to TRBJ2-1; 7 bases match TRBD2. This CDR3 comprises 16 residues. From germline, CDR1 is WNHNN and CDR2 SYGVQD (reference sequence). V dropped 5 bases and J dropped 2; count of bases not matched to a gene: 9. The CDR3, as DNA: TGCGCCAGCAGTTCCGAGCCCGGGGGGACCTACAATGAGCAGTTCTTC. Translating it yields CASSSEPGGTYNEQFF.

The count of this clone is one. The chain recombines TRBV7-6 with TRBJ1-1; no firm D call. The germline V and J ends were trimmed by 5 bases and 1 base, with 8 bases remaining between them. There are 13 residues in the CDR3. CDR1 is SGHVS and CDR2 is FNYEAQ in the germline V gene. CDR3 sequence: CASSRERNTEAFF. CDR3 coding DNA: TGTGCCAGCAGCCGGGAAAGGAACACTGAAGCTTTCTTT.

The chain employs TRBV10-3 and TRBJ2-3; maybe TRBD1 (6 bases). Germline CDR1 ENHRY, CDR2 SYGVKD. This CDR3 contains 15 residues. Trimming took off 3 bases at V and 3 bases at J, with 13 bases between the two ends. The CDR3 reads CAISDERGMTDTQYF. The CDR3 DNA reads TGTGCCATCAGTGACGAAAGGGGGATGACAGATACGCAGTATTTT.

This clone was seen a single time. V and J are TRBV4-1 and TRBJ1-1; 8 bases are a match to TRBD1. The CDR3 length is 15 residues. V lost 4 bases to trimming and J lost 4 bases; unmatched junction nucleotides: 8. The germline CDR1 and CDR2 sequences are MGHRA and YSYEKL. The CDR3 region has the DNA TGCGCCAGCAGCCTTCTAGGACAGGGTGGCACTGAAGCTTTCTTT. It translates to CASSLLGQGGTEAFF.

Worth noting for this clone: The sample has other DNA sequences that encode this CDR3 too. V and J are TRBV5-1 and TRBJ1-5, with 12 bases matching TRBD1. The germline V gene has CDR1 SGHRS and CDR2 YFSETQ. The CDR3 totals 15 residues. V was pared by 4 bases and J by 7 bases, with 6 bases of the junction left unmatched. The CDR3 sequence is CASSLGTGGGQPQHF. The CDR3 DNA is TGCGCCAGCAGCCTCGGGACAGGGGGCGGACAGCCCCAGCATTTT.

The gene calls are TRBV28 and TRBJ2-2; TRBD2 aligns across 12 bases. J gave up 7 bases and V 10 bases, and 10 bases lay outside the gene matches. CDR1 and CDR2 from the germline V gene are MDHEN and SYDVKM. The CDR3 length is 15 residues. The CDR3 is CATIATSGGGGELFF. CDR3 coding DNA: TGTGCCACCATTGCGACTAGCGGGGGTGGCGGGGAGCTGTTTTTT. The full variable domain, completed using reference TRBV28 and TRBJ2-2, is DVKVTQSSRYLVKRTGEKVFLECVQDMDHENMFWYRQDPGLGLRLIYFSYDVKMKEKGDIPEGYSVSREKKERFSLILESASTNQTSMYLCATIATSGGGGELFFGEGSRLTVL.

The CDR3, as DNA: TGCGCCAGCAGCCCGCCTGGGGGGACAGGGGAGAGAAAATCACCCCTCCACTTT. Translated, it gives CASSPPGGTGERKSPLHF. The chain uses TRBV4-1 and TRBJ1-6, with 10 bases aligning to TRBD1. Trimming took 4 bases from V and 10 from J; bases not matched to a gene: 16. The CDR3 runs 18 residues. Germline lookup yields CDR1 MGHRA and CDR2 YSYEKL.

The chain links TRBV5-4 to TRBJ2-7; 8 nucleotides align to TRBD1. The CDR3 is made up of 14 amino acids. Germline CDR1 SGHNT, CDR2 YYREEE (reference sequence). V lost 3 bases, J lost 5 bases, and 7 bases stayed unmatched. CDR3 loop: CASSSTGEEDEQYF. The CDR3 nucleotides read TGTGCCAGCAGCTCGACAGGGGAAGAGGACGAGCAGTACTTC.

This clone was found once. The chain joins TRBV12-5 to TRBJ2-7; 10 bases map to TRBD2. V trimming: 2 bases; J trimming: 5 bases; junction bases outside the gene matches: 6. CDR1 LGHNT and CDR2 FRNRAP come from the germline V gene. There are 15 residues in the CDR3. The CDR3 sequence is CASGLTSGVIHEQYF. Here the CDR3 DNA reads TGTGCTAGTGGTTTGACTAGCGGGGTTATACACGAGCAGTACTTC.

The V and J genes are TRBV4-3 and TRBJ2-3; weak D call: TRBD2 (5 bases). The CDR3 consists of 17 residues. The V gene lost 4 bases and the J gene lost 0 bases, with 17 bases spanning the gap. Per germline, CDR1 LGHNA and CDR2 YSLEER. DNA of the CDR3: TGCGCCAGCAGCCGAGCGAGGGCCGTAACTAGCACAGATACGCAGTATTTT. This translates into CASSRARAVTSTDTQYF.

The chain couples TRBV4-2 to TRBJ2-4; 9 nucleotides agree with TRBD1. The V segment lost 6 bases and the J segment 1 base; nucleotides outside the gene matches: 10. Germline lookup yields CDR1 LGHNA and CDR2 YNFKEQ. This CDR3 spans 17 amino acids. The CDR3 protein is CASRGTGGSGAKNIQYF. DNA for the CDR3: TGTGCCAGCAGGGGCACAGGGGGCTCCGGTGCCAAAAACATTCAGTACTTC.

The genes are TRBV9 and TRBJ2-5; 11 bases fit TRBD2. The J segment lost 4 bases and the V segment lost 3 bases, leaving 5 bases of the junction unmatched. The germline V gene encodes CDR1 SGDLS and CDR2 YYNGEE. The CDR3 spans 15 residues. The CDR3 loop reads CASSALAGGPETQYF. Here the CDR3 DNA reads TGTGCCAGCAGCGCGTTAGCGGGGGGGCCAGAGACCCAGTACTTC.